This TCR beta chain is from a study of T cells after yellow fever vaccination. The CDR3 covers 12 residues. V was shortened by 7 bases and J by 0 bases, with 10 bases between the two germline ends. The V gene's germline CDR1 is SQVTM and CDR2 ANQGSEA. TCRdb re-derived calls from the 5' RACE reads in MiXCR, one entry per CDR3 protein. The sample holds about 360,000 distinct CDR3 sequences; 6.2% are singletons and the top ten take over 12%. The V gene is TRBV29-1, the J gene TRBJ2-7; D not certain. Sample: PBMCs, taken 5 days after the yellow fever booster vaccination. The sequence derives from a man younger than 45 who received the YFV17D yellow fever vaccine. CDR3 loop: CSAGGNSYEQYF. Written as DNA, the CDR3 is TGCAGCGCCGGCGGCAACTCCTACGAGCAGTACTTC.